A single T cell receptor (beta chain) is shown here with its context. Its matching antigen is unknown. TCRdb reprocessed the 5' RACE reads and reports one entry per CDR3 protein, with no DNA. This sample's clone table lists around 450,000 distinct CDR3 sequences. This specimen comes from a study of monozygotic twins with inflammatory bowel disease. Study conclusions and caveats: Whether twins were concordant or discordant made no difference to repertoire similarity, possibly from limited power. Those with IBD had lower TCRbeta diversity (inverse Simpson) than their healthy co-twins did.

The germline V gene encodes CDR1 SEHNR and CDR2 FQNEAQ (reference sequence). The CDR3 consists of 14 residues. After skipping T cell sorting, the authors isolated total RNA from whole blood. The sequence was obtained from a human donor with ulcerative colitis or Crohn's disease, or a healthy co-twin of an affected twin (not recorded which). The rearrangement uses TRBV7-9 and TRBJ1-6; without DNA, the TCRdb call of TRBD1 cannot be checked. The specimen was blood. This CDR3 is CASSLVGRDSPLHF. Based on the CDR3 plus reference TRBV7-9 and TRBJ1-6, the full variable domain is DTGVSQNPRHKITKRGQNVTFRCDPISEHNRLYWYRQTLGQGPEFLTYFQNEAQLEKSRLLSDRFSAERPKGSFSTLEIQRTEQGDSAMYLCASSLVGRDSPLHFGNGTRLTVT.